The clone carrying this T cell receptor beta chain was seen a handful of times. Its cognate antigen is unknown. The data were taken from a study of human T cells and chemical hapten exposure. On the study more broadly: For the roughly 23-week duration of the study, patients were given weekly doses of diphenylcyclopropenone on the scalp.

Time point here: patch test 2, 6 weeks after DPC sensitization. The treatment denotes: therapeutic diphenylcyclopropenone sensitization with weekly scalp DPC. The CDR3 consists of 14 residues. Germline-derived CDR1 and CDR2 are SGHRS and YFSETQ. V lost 4 bases and J lost 2, with 12 bases in between. Study-wide results and limits: Expanded TCRs showed more large CDR3 clusters than pre-sensitization or healthy control sets.

One entry per CDR3 protein results from TCRdb running MiXCR on the RACE reads. Here the sample spans 95,000 or so distinct CDR3 sequences, over 9.5% being singletons. This sample comprised whole blood, obtained in connection with sensitization to the hapten diphenylcyclopropenone (DPC). The chain links TRBV5-1 to TRBJ1-1; D gene ambiguous. This TCR was sampled from a woman aged 40 to 50 with alopecia areata. Some clones in this sample may be carry-over from other donors' samples. The DNA for the CDR3 is TGCGCCAGCAGCGCCTTAGGCAGAAACACTGAAGCTTTCTTT. Protein sequence: CASSALGRNTEAFF.